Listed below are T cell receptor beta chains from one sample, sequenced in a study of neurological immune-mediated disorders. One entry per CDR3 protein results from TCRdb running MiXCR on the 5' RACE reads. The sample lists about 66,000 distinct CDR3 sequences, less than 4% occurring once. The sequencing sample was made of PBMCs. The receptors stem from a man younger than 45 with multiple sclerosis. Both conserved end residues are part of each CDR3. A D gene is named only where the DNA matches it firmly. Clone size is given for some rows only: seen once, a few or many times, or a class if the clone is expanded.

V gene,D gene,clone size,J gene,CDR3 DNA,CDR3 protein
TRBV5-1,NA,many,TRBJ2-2,TGCGCCAGCAGCTTGGCCCCGCTCGAGAACACCGGGGAGCTGTTTTTT,CASSLAPLENTGELFF
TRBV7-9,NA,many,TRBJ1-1,TGTGCCAGCAGCGCAGGGGCTGAAGCTTTCTTT,CASSAGAEAFF
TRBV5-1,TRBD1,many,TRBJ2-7,TGCGCCAGCAGCTACTCAGGGGGCAAGGGACACGAGCAGTACTTC,CASSYSGGKGHEQYF
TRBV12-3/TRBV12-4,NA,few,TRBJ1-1,TGTGCCAGCAGTCCTAGGGACGAGAACACTGAAGCTTTCTTT,CASSPRDENTEAFF
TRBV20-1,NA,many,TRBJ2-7,TGCAGTGCTAGAGATCTAAGGGGCGCGCAGTACTTC,CSARDLRGAQYF
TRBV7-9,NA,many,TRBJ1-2,TGTGCCAGCAGCATAACCTCCTATCCAGGGTTAGGGGATGGTAACTATGGCTACACCTTC,CASSITSYPGLGDGNYGYTF
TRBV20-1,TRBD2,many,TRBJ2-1,TGCAGTGCTAGAGATTTCCCGGGACTAGCGGGGAGCTCCTACAATGAGCAGTTCTTC,CSARDFPGLAGSSYNEQFF
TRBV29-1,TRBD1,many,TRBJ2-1,TGCAGCGTTCGAGCCGGGACAGGAAGCTCCTACAATGAGCAGTTCTTC,CSVRAGTGSSYNEQFF
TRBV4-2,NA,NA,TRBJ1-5,TGTGCCAGCAGCCGGGAAAACGGGCAGCCCCAGCATTTT,CASSRENGQPQHF
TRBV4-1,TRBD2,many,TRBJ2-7,TGCGCCAGCAGCCAAGAGCGGGCTAGCGGGGTTACCTCCTACGAGCAGTACTTC,CASSQERASGVTSYEQYF
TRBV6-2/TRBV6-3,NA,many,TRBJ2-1,TGTGCCAGCACCAATTACAATGAGCAGTTCTTC,CASTNYNEQFF
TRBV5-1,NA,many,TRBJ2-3,TGCGCCAGCAGCTTCGACCCAGATACGCAGTATTTT,CASSFDPDTQYF
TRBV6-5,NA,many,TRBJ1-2,TGTGCCAGCAGACCGGGGATCGGTGGCTACACCTTC,CASRPGIGGYTF
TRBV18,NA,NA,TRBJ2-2,TGTGCCAGCTCACCAGGGAACACCGGGGAGCTGTTTTTT,CASSPGNTGELFF
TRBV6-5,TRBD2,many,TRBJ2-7,TGTGCCAGCAGGGAGCGGGGTCCCTACGAGCAGTACTTC,CASRERGPYEQYF
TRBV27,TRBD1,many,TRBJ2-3,TGTGCCAGCAGTACATGGACAGGGGGGTACACAGATACGCAGTATTTT,CASSTWTGGYTDTQYF
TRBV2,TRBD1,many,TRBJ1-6,TGTGCCAGCATGGTACAGGGGCTCGGATCACCCCTCCACTTT,CASMVQGLGSPLHF
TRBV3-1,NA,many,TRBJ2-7,TGTGCCAGCAGCCACGCAGTACCGTGGGAGCAGTACTTC,CASSHAVPWEQYF
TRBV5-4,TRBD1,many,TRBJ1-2,TGTGCCAGCAGCGCCGGACAGGGCGTCAACTATGGCTACACCTTC,CASSAGQGVNYGYTF
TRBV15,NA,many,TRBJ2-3,TGTGCCACCAGCAGAGATCGGGGAAGGACGCAGTATTTT,CATSRDRGRTQYF
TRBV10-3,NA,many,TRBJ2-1,TGTGCCATCAGTGAACGGAATAGGATCTCCTACAATGAGCAGTTCTTC,CAISERNRISYNEQFF
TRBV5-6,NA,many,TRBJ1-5,TGTGCCAGCAGCAAGTCCGGGCCATGGGGCAATCAGCCCCAGCATTTT,CASSKSGPWGNQPQHF
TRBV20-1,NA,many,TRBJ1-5,TGCAGTGCTAGCGAAGGGGGTAATCAGCCCCAGCATTTT,CSASEGGNQPQHF
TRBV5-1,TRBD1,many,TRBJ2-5,TGCGCCAGCATCCAGACAGGGGGCGCAGGGGAGACCCAGTACTTC,CASIQTGGAGETQYF
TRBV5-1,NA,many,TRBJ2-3,TGCGCCAGCAGCTCATCAGATACGCAGTATTTT,CASSSSDTQYF
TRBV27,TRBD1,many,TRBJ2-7,TGTGCCAGCAGTATCAGGGGGCATTCCTACGAGCAGTACTTC,CASSIRGHSYEQYF
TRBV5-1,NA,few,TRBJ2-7,TGCGCCAGCAGCTTGGGGGAAAGTCCCTACGAGCAGTACTTC,CASSLGESPYEQYF
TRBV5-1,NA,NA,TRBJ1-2,TGCGCCAGCAGCTTGGGAACATCACATGATGGCTACACCTTC,CASSLGTSHDGYTF
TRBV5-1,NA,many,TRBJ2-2,TGCGCCAGCAGCTTGGTCCCTGCGAACACCGGGGAGCTGTTTTTT,CASSLVPANTGELFF
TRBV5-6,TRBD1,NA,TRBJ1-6,TGTGCCAGCAGCCGGGACAGTTCACCCCTCCACTTT,CASSRDSSPLHF
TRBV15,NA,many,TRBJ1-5,TGTGCCACCAGCAGAGAAGTTCAGCCCCAGCATTTT,CATSREVQPQHF
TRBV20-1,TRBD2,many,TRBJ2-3,TGCAGTGCTAGAGATATTAGCGGGTATCACACAGATACGCAGTATTTT,CSARDISGYHTDTQYF
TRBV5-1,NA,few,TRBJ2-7,TGCGCCAGCAGCTTGGAGTGGGTGGGGTACGAGCAGTACTTC,CASSLEWVGYEQYF
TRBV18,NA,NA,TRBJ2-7,TGTGCCAGCTCACCCGGGGGTTTTTACGAGCAGTACTTC,CASSPGGFYEQYF
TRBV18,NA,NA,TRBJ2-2,TGTGCCAGCTCATTACTGAGATCCGGGGAGCTGTTTTTT,CASSLLRSGELFF
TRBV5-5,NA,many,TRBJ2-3,TGTGCCAGCAGCTTGTTCCGGACCACTAGCACAGATACGCAGTATTTT,CASSLFRTTSTDTQYF
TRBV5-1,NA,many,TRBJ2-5,TGCGCCAGCAATCCAGGCCAGGAGACCCAGTACTTC,CASNPGQETQYF